A selection of T cell receptor beta chains follows, all from one sample in a study of T cell repertoires in cytomegalovirus infection. Their recognized antigens are unknown. TCRdb analysed the reads with MiXCR anew, one entry per CDR3 protein. The sample includes some 940,000 distinct CDR3 sequences, 30% to 40% of them seen just once. The sample was cultured CD8+ T cells from PBMCs, taken from culture after CMV antigen stimulation. These receptor sequences come from a human donor in good health (CMV status not recorded). Some clones in this sample may be carry-over from other donors' samples. Each CDR3 is given with its conserved first and last residue. Each record gives: D gene, V gene, CDR3 length, J gene, clone size, CDR3 protein, CDR3 DNA. The D gene is left open where the match is weak. Not all rows give a size; the values are once, few, many and, for expanded clones, a class.

>TRBD2|TRBV2|14|TRBJ2-1|NA
CASMGVGLANEQFF
TGTGCCTCCATGGGGGTGGGACTAGCAAACGAGCAGTTCTTC
>NA|TRBV7-6|12|TRBJ2-7|many
CASSSVLYEQYF
TGTGCCAGCAGCTCGGTCCTCTACGAGCAGTACTTC
>TRBD1|TRBV27|16|TRBJ1-2|NA
CASSLDLTGGPDGYTF
TGTGCCAGCAGTTTGGACCTGACAGGGGGCCCAGATGGCTACACCTTC
>NA|TRBV28|14|TRBJ1-1|NA
CASSFPQREGPSLF
TGTGCCAGCAGTTTTCCCCAGAGGGAGGGACCGTCCCTCTTT
>TRBD1|TRBV4-1|17|TRBJ1-6|NA
CASSAYTGGAGHSPLHF
TGCGCCAGCAGCGCGTATACAGGGGGCGCCGGACATTCACCCCTCCACTTT
>TRBD1|TRBV7-9|14|TRBJ1-6|many
CASSSTGNNSPLHF
TGTGCCAGCAGCTCGACAGGGAACAATTCACCCCTCCACTTT
>NA|TRBV7-2|14|TRBJ2-7|NA
CASSYGTQSGEQYF
TGTGCCAGCAGCTACGGGACTCAATCGGGCGAGCAGTACTTC
>TRBD2|TRBV7-8|16|TRBJ2-1|many
CASSLVLAGIYNEQFF
TGTGCCAGCAGCTTAGTACTAGCGGGGATCTACAATGAGCAGTTCTTC
>NA|TRBV7-9|13|TRBJ2-7|NA
CASSLPVERVQYF
TGTGCCAGCAGCCTACCTGTTGAGCGGGTGCAGTACTTC
>NA|TRBV5-1|15|TRBJ2-2|NA
CASSLNSPYTGELFF
TGCGCCAGCAGCTTGAATAGTCCTTACACCGGGGAGCTGTTTTTT
>TRBD1|TRBV13|15|TRBJ1-1|NA
CASSPRQGRATEAFF
TGTGCCAGCAGCCCGAGACAGGGGAGGGCGACTGAAGCTTTCTTT
>NA|TRBV6-1|14|TRBJ1-3|once
CASSVLISGNTIYF
TGTGCCAGCAGTGTACTAATTTCTGGAAACACCATATATTTT
>NA|TRBV4-2|15|TRBJ1-1|NA
CASSQVEGMNTEAFF
TGTGCCAGCAGCCAAGTGGAGGGGATGAACACTGAAGCTTTCTTT
>TRBD1|TRBV7-6|14|TRBJ1-1|NA
CASSRTGSGTEAFF
TGTGCCAGCAGCCGGACAGGGTCGGGGACTGAAGCTTTCTTT
>NA|TRBV12-3/TRBV12-4|12|TRBJ1-3|few
CASSFQGNTIYF
TGTGCCAGCAGTTTTCAAGGAAACACCATATATTTT
>NA|TRBV19|13|TRBJ1-1|NA
CASSMFVEREAFF
TGTGCCAGTAGTATGTTTGTGGAAAGAGAAGCTTTCTTT